These T cell receptor beta chains were read from a single sample in a study of blood T cell repertoires in COVID-19. Assay used: immunoSEQ multiplex PCR; TCRdb lists only in-frame clones, some missing. The sample consists of approximately 180,000 clones, 84% of them appearing once. The sequenced sample consisted of PBMCs or T cells enriched from blood (not recorded which). Source of these receptors: a man in his fifties who had recovered from COVID-19. CDR3s include the opening cysteine and the closing phenylalanine or tryptophan. A D gene is named only where the DNA matches it firmly. Size is stated for part of the rows, as once, few or many counts, or as a class when the clone is expanded.

clone_size	d_call	v_call	j_call	cdr3_nt	cdr3_aa
.	.	TRBV14	TRBJ2-7	TGTGCCAGCAGCCCGTTTATTTCGGTGGACGAGCAGTACTTC	CASSPFISVDEQYF
.	.	TRBV9	TRBJ1-4	TGTGCCAGCAGCCCCCGGTTTGGGGGCGCAGAAAAACTGTTTTTT	CASSPRFGGAEKLFF
.	.	TRBV6-5	TRBJ2-7	TGTGCCAGCAGGCCCGACAGGTCCTTCGCCTACGAGCAGTACTTC	CASRPDRSFAYEQYF
.	.	TRBV9	TRBJ2-2	TGTGCCAGCAGCGTCTCGACTCCTGACACCGGGGAGCTGTTTTTT	CASSVSTPDTGELFF
once	TRBD1	TRBV28	TRBJ2-5	TGTGCCAGCAGTTTATGGGGGACAGGGGGACCCCAAGAGACCCAGTACTTC	CASSLWGTGGPQETQYF
.	.	TRBV25-1	TRBJ1-1	TGTGCCAGCAGAACAGGCTACACTGAAGCTTTCTTT	CASRTGYTEAFF
.	.	TRBV6-5	TRBJ2-7	TGTGCCAGCAGCCTACTGTCCCAAGTAACCTACGAGCAGTACTTC	CASSLLSQVTYEQYF
.	.	TRBV4-1	TRBJ1-4	TGCGCCAGCAGCCCGGTGTCGGGGGCTAATGAAAAACTGTTTTTT	CASSPVSGANEKLFF
few	.	TRBV11-2	TRBJ1-5	TGTGCCAGCAGCTTCGTCTCAGGGCAGCCCCAGCATTTT	CASSFVSGQPQHF
once	TRBD1	TRBV6-5	TRBJ2-5	TGTGCCAGCAGTCCGACAGGGACGATTCAAGAGACCCAGTACTTC	CASSPTGTIQETQYF
.	.	TRBV5-4	TRBJ2-5	TGTGCCAGCAGCCTGTCCGGGGGGCTACAAGAGACCCAGTACTTC	CASSLSGGLQETQYF
.	TRBD1	TRBV14	TRBJ2-5	TGTGCCAGCAGCCCTAACAGGGGGCTGGGGGAGACCCAGTACTTC	CASSPNRGLGETQYF
.	.	TRBV4-1	TRBJ2-1	TGCGCCAGCAGCCAAGATTCCCAGGGGTCCTACAATGAGCAGTTCTTC	CASSQDSQGSYNEQFF
.	TRBD2	TRBV27	TRBJ2-5	TGTGCCAGCAGTCTCGGGACTAGCTTAGAGACCCAGTACTTC	CASSLGTSLETQYF
.	TRBD2	TRBV18	TRBJ2-3	TGTGCCAGCTCGTTACGGGGGGCAGATACGCAGTATTTT	CASSLRGADTQYF
once	TRBD1	TRBV2	TRBJ1-4	TGTGCCAGCAGAACACAGGGGGCGACTAATGAAAAACTGTTTTTT	CASRTQGATNEKLFF
.	.	TRBV13	TRBJ1-5	TGTGCCAGCAGCTTACGGGGGGCGCGGAAGAATCAGCCCCAGCATTTT	CASSLRGARKNQPQHF
.	TRBD2	TRBV7-8	TRBJ2-3	TGTGCCAGCAGCCCCCGGACTAGGAGGGGCACAGATACGCAGTATTTT	CASSPRTRRGTDTQYF
.	TRBD2	TRBV6-5	TRBJ2-7	TGTGCCAGCAGCCAAAGCGGGGGGGCCCCCCACGAGCAGTACTTC	CASSQSGGAPHEQYF
.	.	TRBV4-1	TRBJ2-4	TGCGCCAGCAGCCAAGTGGTCACTGTGGCCAAAAACATTCAGTACTTC	CASSQVVTVAKNIQYF
.	.	TRBV5-1	TRBJ1-1	TGCGCCAGCAGCTTGCGGCGGGAGAAGAACACTGAAGCTTTCTTT	CASSLRREKNTEAFF
.	TRBD2	TRBV5-1	TRBJ2-5	TGCGCCAGCAGCTCTAGCGGGGGGCCACGAGAGACCCAGTACTTC	CASSSSGGPRETQYF
.	.	TRBV6-2/TRBV6-3	TRBJ2-7	TGTGCCAGCACCTACTCCCCCTTGCGGGCTAGCGAGGGCGACGAGCAGTACTTC	CASTYSPLRASEGDEQYF
.	TRBD1	TRBV7-2	TRBJ1-1	TGTGCCAGCAGCTTAGCGCTAGGGGGCGCCCGTAGAGCTTTCTTT	CASSLALGGARRAFF
.	.	TRBV10-2	TRBJ1-5	TGCGCCAGCAGTGAAACAGCTTATCAGCCCCAGCATTTT	CASSETAYQPQHF
.	.	TRBV5-6	TRBJ2-3	TGTGCCAGCAGCTTCTTCAGCGGGAGCACAGATACGCAGTATTTT	CASSFFSGSTDTQYF
.	.	TRBV7-9	TRBJ1-2	TGTGCCAGCAGCTCGAGGCAGTATGGCTACACCTTC	CASSSRQYGYTF
.	TRBD1	TRBV2	TRBJ1-1	TGTGCCAGCAGGGCGGGACAGGGTCTTGCCACTGAAGCTTTCTTT	CASRAGQGLATEAFF
.	TRBD1	TRBV16	TRBJ2-2	TGTGCCAGCAGCCGACGACAGGGCAACACCGGGGAGCTGTTTTTT	CASSRRQGNTGELFF
.	.	TRBV7-3	TRBJ1-6	TGTGCCAGCAGCCTCGACAGAAATTCACCCCTCCACTTT	CASSLDRNSPLHF
.	.	TRBV18	TRBJ2-7	TGTGCCAGCTCACCACCCGGGGTTTACGAGCAGTACTTC	CASSPPGVYEQYF
once	TRBD2	TRBV5-1	TRBJ2-2	TGCGCCAGCAGCTCCACTAGCGGGGGTAACGCCGGGGAGCTGTTTTTT	CASSSTSGGNAGELFF
.	.	TRBV29-1	TRBJ2-4	TGCAGCGTTGTACTAAAAGGTGGAAACATTCAGTACTTC	CSVVLKGGNIQYF
.	.	TRBV5-6	TRBJ1-3	TGTGCCAGCAGCTTGGTATTTGCGAACTCTGGAAACACCATATATTTT	CASSLVFANSGNTIYF
many	.	TRBV6-1	TRBJ1-5	TGTGCCAGCAGTGAAACCGGGAGCCAGCCCCAGCATTTT	CASSETGSQPQHF
.	.	TRBV7-9	TRBJ2-7	TGTGCCAGCAGCTTAGCTCTGGCAGGGCGCGAGCAGTACTTC	CASSLALAGREQYF
.	TRBD1	TRBV19	TRBJ2-7	TGTGCCAGTAGTGGTAGGGGACAGGGAAGATCCTACGAGCAGTACTTC	CASSGRGQGRSYEQYF
few	.	TRBV19	TRBJ1-5	TGTGCCAGTAGAGGTCTTCTAGGTAGCAATCAGCCCCAGCATTTT	CASRGLLGSNQPQHF
.	.	TRBV30	TRBJ2-3	TGTGCCTGGAGCCAGGGGTCATCGTCTAGCACAGATACGCAGTATTTT	CAWSQGSSSSTDTQYF
.	.	TRBV11-2	TRBJ1-6	TGTGCCAGCAGCTGGGGAGGGGGCTATAATTCACCCCTCCACTTT	CASSWGGGYNSPLHF
.	TRBD1	TRBV5-5	TRBJ2-7	TGTGCCAGCAGCTTCGTGGGGACAGGGAACGAGCAGTACTTC	CASSFVGTGNEQYF
.	TRBD2	TRBV28	TRBJ2-1	TGTGCCAGCAGTTTGATGGGAGGGAAGAATGAGCAGTTCTTC	CASSLMGGKNEQFF
once	.	TRBV28	TRBJ1-6	TGTGCCAGCAGTACAGGGTCGCATAATTCACCCCTCCACTTT	CASSTGSHNSPLHF
.	TRBD1	TRBV9	TRBJ2-3	TGTGCCAGCAGCATATCGGGCAGGGGGCAAGATACGCAGTATTTT	CASSISGRGQDTQYF
.	TRBD1	TRBV28	TRBJ1-1	TGTGCCAGCAGGCGTGCAGGGGGCGGGAAGACTGAAGCTTTCTTT	CASRRAGGGKTEAFF
.	TRBD1	TRBV10-3	TRBJ1-2	TGTGCCATCAGCGCAGGGACAGAGTATGGCTACACCTTC	CAISAGTEYGYTF
.	.	TRBV3-1/TRBV3-2	TRBJ2-3	TGTGCCAGCAGCCAATTTCTAGATACGCAGTATTTT	CASSQFLDTQYF
.	TRBD1	TRBV19	TRBJ1-1	TGTGCCAGTCTAGTCCCGAAGCTGACAGGGAGGAAGCCTGAAGCTTTCTTT	CASLVPKLTGRKPEAFF
.	.	TRBV11-2	TRBJ1-2	TGTGCCAGCAGCTCCGTCCGGAACTATGGCTACACCTTC	CASSSVRNYGYTF
.	.	TRBV28	TRBJ1-2	TGTGCCAGCTACAACCTCCCAGGCAGGGCGAACGGAACCTATGGCTACACCTTC	CASYNLPGRANGTYGYTF
.	.	TRBV27	TRBJ1-4	TGTGCCACCAAGCCTGCAACTAATGAAAAACTGTTTTTT	CATKPATNEKLFF
.	TRBD1	TRBV4-1	TRBJ1-2	TGCGCCAGCAGCCAAGAAGGGACAGGGCGGTCTGGCTACACCTTC	CASSQEGTGRSGYTF